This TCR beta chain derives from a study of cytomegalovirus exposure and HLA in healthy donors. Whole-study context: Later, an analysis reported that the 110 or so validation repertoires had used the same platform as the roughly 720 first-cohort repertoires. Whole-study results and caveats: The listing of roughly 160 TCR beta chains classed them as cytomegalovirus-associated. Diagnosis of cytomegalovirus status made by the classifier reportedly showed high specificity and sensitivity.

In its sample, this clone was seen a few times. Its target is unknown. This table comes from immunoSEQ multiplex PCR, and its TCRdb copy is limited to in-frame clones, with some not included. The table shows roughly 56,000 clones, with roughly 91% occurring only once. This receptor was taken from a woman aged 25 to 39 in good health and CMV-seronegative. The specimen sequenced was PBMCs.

The CDR3 bases are TGTGCCAGCAGCTTAGGCTCGGGCAGGGTCGAGACCCAGTACTTC. Translated: CASSLGSGRVETQYF. The rearrangement uses TRBV7-2 and TRBJ2-5; a possible D gene is TRBD1 (5 bases). V was cut by 1 base and J by 5 bases, with 14 bases left in between. The CDR3 totals 15 residues. The germline V gene has CDR1 SGHTA and CDR2 FQGNSA.